Each of the 32 T cell receptor beta chains below was sequenced from the same sample in a study of blood T cell repertoires in COVID-19. Sequenced by immunoSEQ multiplex PCR; TCRdb stores in-frame clones only, minus some. The repertoire has roughly 180,000 clones, around 74% of them found once; the top ten carry around 8%. The source material was peripheral blood. These receptors were obtained from a woman aged 55-75 years with COVID-19, enrolled during active disease.

The chain combines TRBV19 with TRBJ1-2, with 7 nucleotides matching TRBD1. This CDR3 contains 15 residues. The germline V gene encodes CDR1 LNHDA and CDR2 SQIVND (reference sequence). After removal of 4 bases from V and 4 bases from J, the junction contained 9 bases not matched to a gene. The CDR3 protein is CASSSRDRLLYGYTF. The CDR3, as DNA: TGTGCCAGTAGTAGCCGGGACAGACTTCTCTATGGCTACACCTTC.

The chain employs TRBV5-6 and TRBJ2-1, with D perhaps TRBD1 (6 bases). This CDR3 comprises 16 residues. V lost 2 bases and J lost 0, with 12 bases in between. In germline, CDR1 is SGHDT, CDR2 YYEEEE. The CDR3 bases are TGTGCCAGCAGCTTCAGGGGTCTGAGCTCCTACAATGAGCAGTTCTTC. Its translation: CASSFRGLSSYNEQFF.

The CDR3 loop is CASSLLEREWGNSPLHF. In DNA form, the CDR3 reads TGTGCCAGCAGCTTATTGGAGAGGGAGTGGGGTAATTCACCCCTCCACTTT. The chain is built from TRBV11-3 and TRBJ1-6, with D unresolved. CDR3 length equals 17 residues. V gave up 2 bases and J gave up 6 bases, with 17 bases separating them. Germline CDR1 and CDR2: SGHNT and YENEEA.

This chain connects TRBV28 to TRBJ1-6; D may be TRBD1 (6 bases). The CDR3 runs 14 residues. Germline V gene sequence: CDR1 MDHEN, CDR2 SYDVKM. Deletions cut 6 bases from V and 9 bases from J, with 15 bases between. CDR3 in DNA: TGTGCCAGCAGAATACAGGGTGGCGGTTCACCCCTCCACTTT. Translating it yields CASRIQGGGSPLHF. The full variable domain, rest sourced from reference TRBV28 and TRBJ1-6, is DVKVTQSSRYLVKRTGEKVFLECVQDMDHENMFWYRQDPGLGLRLIYFSYDVKMKEKGDIPEGYSVSREKKERFSLILESASTNQTSMYLCASRIQGGGSPLHFGNGTRLTVT.

The rearrangement links TRBV7-9 to TRBJ1-5; unclear D gene. The length of the CDR3 is 13 residues. V lost 3 bases to trimming and J lost 7 bases, with 10 bases between them. Germline V gene sequence: CDR1 SEHNR, CDR2 FQNEAQ (reference sequence). The DNA of the CDR3 is TGTGCCAGCAGCTTCGATTCCGGGCAGCCCCAGCATTTT. Its translation: CASSFDSGQPQHF.

V gene TRBV4-1 combines with J gene TRBJ1-4; 8 bases line up with TRBD1. The CDR3 has 15 amino acids. Germline CDR1 and CDR2: MGHRA and YSYEKL. Trimming removed 2 bases from V and 8 bases from J; junction bases left unmatched: 7. The chain's CDR3 is CASSQLGQGSEKLFF. The CDR3, as DNA: TGCGCCAGCAGCCAACTCGGACAGGGAAGCGAAAAACTGTTTTTT.

The gene calls are TRBV2 and TRBJ1-6; TRBD1 matches at 7 bases. Unmatched junction bases numbered 4, after V lost 3 bases and J lost 11 bases. The CDR3 consists of 13 residues. The germline gives CDR1 SNHLY, CDR2 FYNNEI. This CDR3 is CASSEGQKAPLHF. DNA of the CDR3: TGTGCCAGCAGTGAGGGACAGAAGGCACCCCTCCACTTT. The variable domain in full, completed from reference TRBV2 and TRBJ1-6, reads EPEVTQTPSHQVTQMGQEVILRCVPISNHLYFYWYRQILGQKVEFLVSFYNNEISEKSEIFDDQFSVERPDGSNFTLKIRSTKLEDSAMYFCASSEGQKAPLHFGNGTRLTVT.

In this sample, this clone turned up once. In DNA form, the CDR3 reads TGTGCCAGCAGCCCCACCGGGACAGGGGGAAGAGAGACCCAGTACTTC. It translates to CASSPTGTGGRETQYF. This chain links TRBV11-2 with TRBJ2-5; 11 bases agree with TRBD1. CDR3 length equals 16 residues. Germline trimming cut 5 bases from V and 4 bases from J; bases unmatched to any gene: 9. Germline V gene lookup returns CDR1 SGHAT and CDR2 FQNNGV.

The genes are TRBV5-5 and TRBJ2-7; TRBD1 matches 9 bases. The CDR3 spans 15 residues. Germline CDR1 SGHKS, CDR2 YYEKEE (reference sequence). After removal of 0 bases from V and 3 bases from J, the junction contained 4 bases not matched to a gene. The CDR3 coding sequence is TGTGCCAGCAGCTTGGTGACAGGGGGAGGCTACGAGCAGTACGTC. It yields the protein CASSLVTGGGYEQYV.

V and J are TRBV7-8 and TRBJ1-1; TRBD1 might be the D (5 bases). The CDR3 is made up of 15 amino acids. Trimming took 1 base from V and 0 from J, leaving 9 bases between them. Germline assignment: CDR1 SGHVS and CDR2 FQNEAQ. The CDR3 coding sequence is TGTGCCAGCAGCTTAGTGGGGGACTTGAACACTGAAGCTTTCTTT. Translating gives CASSLVGDLNTEAFF.

CDR3 in amino acids: CASGVRDIEGSTF. The DNA of the CDR3 is TGTGCCAGCGGGGTTCGGGACATAGAAGGGTCCACCTTC. V is TRBV28 and J is TRBJ1-2, with D possibly TRBD1 on 6 matching bases. The CDR3 is made up of 13 amino acids. Trimming left V 8 bases short and J 13 bases short, with 23 bases between. Germline lookup yields CDR1 MDHEN and CDR2 SYDVKM.

The J gene is TRBJ1-2, the V gene TRBV28; D is undetermined. CDR3 length equals 11 residues. Germline CDR1 MDHEN, CDR2 SYDVKM. Trimming took 9 bases from V and 6 from J, leaving 11 bases between them. The CDR3: CASGPPHGYTF. The CDR3 DNA follows: TGTGCCAGTGGGCCACCCCATGGCTACACCTTC.

In DNA form, the CDR3 reads TGCGCCAGCAGCCCTGGGACAGTTAATGAAAAACTGTTTTTT. Protein sequence: CASSPGTVNEKLFF. This chain links TRBV5-1 with TRBJ1-4; 7 positions agree with TRBD1. V gave up 4 bases and J gave up 4 bases; unmatched junction bases: 4. The germline CDR1 and CDR2 sequences are SGHRS and YFSETQ. CDR3 length equals 14 residues.

V and J are TRBV24-1 and TRBJ2-3; maybe TRBD2 (6 bases). The CDR3 spans 16 residues. The germline V gene has CDR1 KGHDR and CDR2 SFDVKD. Between the trimmed V and J ends, which lost 0 bases and 3 bases, there was a span of 12 bases. CDR3 bases: TGTGCCACCAGTGATTTGGGGAGGCAGCAAACAGATACGCAGTATTTT. Amino acids: CATSDLGRQQTDTQYF.

The V gene is TRBV5-6, the J gene TRBJ2-7; weak D call: TRBD1 (5 bases). Germline V gives CDR1 SGHDT, CDR2 YYEEEE. Trimming stripped 6 bases from V and 0 bases from J, with 16 bases between. The CDR3 has 15 amino acids. CDR3 in DNA: TGTGCCAGCAAGATTGGGGCCAGGAGCTCCTACGAGCAGTACTTC. This codes for CASKIGARSSYEQYF.

The gene calls are TRBV11-2 and TRBJ1-1; 9 nucleotides line up with TRBD1. The length of the CDR3 is 15 residues. The V and J ends lost 0 bases and 1 base, in that order; junction bases with no gene match: 0. Germline V gives CDR1 SGHAT, CDR2 FQNNGV. This CDR3 reads CASSLEDRGNTEAFF. CDR3 coding DNA: TGTGCCAGCAGCTTAGAGGACAGGGGGAACACTGAAGCTTTCTTT.

This clone was recorded once. The chain is built from TRBV4-3 and TRBJ2-5, with 10 bases aligning to TRBD1. V trimming: 0 bases; J trimming: 4 bases; junction bases outside the gene matches: 17. Germline CDR1 and CDR2: LGHNA and YSLEER. CDR3 size: 20 residues. CDR3 in DNA: TGCGCCAGCAGCCAAGAAATTGTGACAGGGGGCCTGAGCTCTGGAGAGACCCAGTACTTC. Amino acid sequence: CASSQEIVTGGLSSGETQYF.

This clone has just one count. The chain recombines TRBV3-1 (or the pseudogene TRBV3-2) with TRBJ2-2; TRBD1 aligns across 11 bases. Per the germline V gene, CDR1 is LGHDT and CDR2 is YNNKEL (reference sequence). The CDR3 consists of 16 residues. V lost 3 bases to trimming and J lost 6 bases; unmatched junction nucleotides: 6. The CDR3 sequence is CASSHTGTGGPGELFF. The CDR3 coding sequence is TGTGCCAGCAGCCACACCGGGACAGGGGGGCCCGGGGAGCTGTTTTTT.

This clone was seen only once. The DNA for the CDR3 is TGCGCCAGCAGCAGGGAGGGCTCCTATAATTCACCCCTCCACTTT. Its protein product is CASSREGSYNSPLHF. The V call is TRBV5-1, the J call TRBJ1-6; D gene uncertain. CDR1 and CDR2 from the germline V gene are SGHRS and YFSETQ. V gave up 4 bases and J gave up 0 bases, with 8 bases separating them. This CDR3 has 15 amino acids.

The chain links TRBV6-1 to TRBJ2-3, with TRBD2 matching over 11 bases. This CDR3 has 17 amino acids. The V segment lost 1 base and the J segment 4 bases; nucleotides outside the gene matches: 7. Germline V gives CDR1 MNHNS, CDR2 SASEGT. The CDR3 spells CASSEVRTSGLADTQYF. The DNA for the CDR3 is TGTGCCAGCAGTGAAGTTAGGACTAGCGGGTTGGCAGATACGCAGTATTTT.

The chain employs TRBV19 and TRBJ2-3; tentative D call: TRBD2 (6 bases). Deletions cut 1 base from V and 0 bases from J, with 14 bases between. From germline, CDR1 is LNHDA and CDR2 SQIVND (reference sequence). This CDR3 has 17 residues. Here the CDR3 reads CASSIAGLTGSTDTQYF. The CDR3 DNA is TGTGCCAGTAGTATAGCCGGACTAACAGGCAGCACAGATACGCAGTATTTT.

The chain combines TRBV23-1 with TRBJ2-5; TRBD2 matches 9 bases. TRBV23-1 is known as an ORF, though its function is uncertain. The V and J ends lost 4 bases and 2 bases, in that order; junction bases with no gene match: 5. The length of the CDR3 is 15 residues. The CDR3 protein is CASSPGLARQETQYF. CDR3 nucleotides: TGCGCCAGCAGTCCAGGACTAGCGCGACAAGAGACCCAGTACTTC.

In its sample, this clone was seen a few times. The rearrangement links TRBV5-1 to TRBJ2-2; D might be TRBD2 (6 bases). Germline CDR1 and CDR2: SGHRS and YFSETQ. V shed 5 bases and J shed 7 bases, with 18 bases lying between them. CDR3 length equals 15 residues. The CDR3 protein is CASRPTLATVGELFF. In nucleotides, the CDR3 is TGCGCCAGCAGGCCAACCCTAGCGACGGTCGGGGAGCTGTTTTTT.

The chain joins TRBV6-5 to TRBJ2-7, with D maybe TRBD1 (6 bases). The germline gives CDR1 MNHEY, CDR2 SVGAGI. The CDR3 length is 14 residues. V lost 6 bases and J lost 6, with 18 bases in between. CDR3: CASRKGVAISEQYF. For the CDR3, the DNA is TGTGCCAGCAGGAAGGGGGTGGCTATTTCCGAGCAGTACTTC.

This chain links TRBV5-4 with TRBJ1-6; D is perhaps TRBD1 (6 bases). The germline gives CDR1 SGHNT, CDR2 YYREEE (reference sequence). This CDR3 is built from 14 residues. V lost 4 bases to trimming and J lost 6 bases, with 11 bases between them. As DNA, the CDR3 is TGTGCCAGCAGCCTACAGGGAGTTAATTCACCCCTCCACTTT. Protein: CASSLQGVNSPLHF. The full variable domain, in which reference TRBV5-4 and TRBJ1-6 provide the parts outside the CDR3, is ETGVTQSPTHLIKTRGQQVTLRCSSQSGHNTVSWYQQALGQGPQFIFQYYREEENGRGNFPPRFSGLQFPNYSSELNVNALELDDSALYLCASSLQGVNSPLHFGNGTRLTVT.

V is TRBV6-2 or TRBV6-3 and J is TRBJ2-2, with a possible D match to TRBD1 (6 bases). V was cut by 5 bases and J by 3 bases, with 16 bases left in between. Per the germline V gene, CDR1 is MNHEY and CDR2 is SVGEGT. The CDR3 consists of 16 residues. This CDR3 is CASSTARDTHTGELFF. The CDR3 DNA reads TGTGCCAGCAGTACAGCTCGGGACACCCACACCGGGGAGCTGTTTTTT.

The chain links TRBV7-2 to TRBJ2-5; TRBD2 agrees at 12 bases. Germline lookup yields CDR1 SGHTA and CDR2 FQGNSA. The CDR3 is 19 residues long. V shed 4 bases, J shed 7 bases, and the junction held 19 bases outside the gene matches. The CDR3 region has the DNA TGTGCCAGCAGCTCCTCTCTCCGGGACCGTGGGACTAGCGGGCGGACCCAGTACTTC. The encoded protein is CASSSSLRDRGTSGRTQYF.

This clone counts as medium-sized. Here the CDR3 DNA reads TGCGCCAGCAGCCAAGATCGGGGGGAGGGTCAGCCCCAGCATTTT. Its protein product is CASSQDRGEGQPQHF. The chain links TRBV4-3 to TRBJ1-5; D is possibly TRBD1 (5 bases). Deletions cut 0 bases from V and 6 bases from J, with 12 bases between. Looked up from germline, CDR1 is LGHNA and CDR2 is YSLEER. This CDR3 region has 15 residues.

V is TRBV6-5 and J is TRBJ1-3; 8 bases are a match to TRBD1. The CDR3 has 15 amino acids. Germline values: CDR1 MNHEY, CDR2 SVGAGI. The V gene end was trimmed by 6 bases and the J gene end by 1 base; junction bases not matched to a gene: 5. The CDR3 sequence is CASSPWTGSGNTIYF. The CDR3 nucleotides are TGTGCCAGCAGCCCATGGACAGGGTCTGGAAACACCATATATTTT.

The rearrangement joins TRBV5-5 to TRBJ2-3, with 8 bases fitting TRBD1. The V gene's germline CDR1 is SGHKS and CDR2 YYEKEE (reference sequence). Germline trimming cut 4 bases from V and 0 bases from J; bases unmatched to any gene: 7. This CDR3 is built from 16 residues. This CDR3 reads CASSKWTGLSTDTQYF. CDR3 coding DNA: TGTGCCAGCAGCAAATGGACAGGGCTAAGCACAGATACGCAGTATTTT.

The J gene is TRBJ2-3, the V gene TRBV5-1, with a tentative D call TRBD2 (5 bases). The germline V gene has CDR1 SGHRS and CDR2 YFSETQ. V was clipped by 0 bases and J by 0 bases, with 11 bases between them. This CDR3 is built from 16 residues. CDR3 in DNA: TGCGCCAGCAGCTTGGACCAGCGGATTAGCACAGATACGCAGTATTTT. It specifies CASSLDQRISTDTQYF.

The chain carries TRBV6-6 and TRBJ2-4; TRBD2 is a possible D gene (5 bases). The germline V gene has CDR1 MNHNY and CDR2 SVGAGI (reference sequence). The V and J ends lost 5 bases and 9 bases respectively, with 20 bases between them. The CDR3 spans 15 residues. The CDR3 coding sequence is TGTGCCAGCAGTGCGTCGACCGGGCCAGCGGCCATTCAGTACTTC. Its translation: CASSASTGPAAIQYF.